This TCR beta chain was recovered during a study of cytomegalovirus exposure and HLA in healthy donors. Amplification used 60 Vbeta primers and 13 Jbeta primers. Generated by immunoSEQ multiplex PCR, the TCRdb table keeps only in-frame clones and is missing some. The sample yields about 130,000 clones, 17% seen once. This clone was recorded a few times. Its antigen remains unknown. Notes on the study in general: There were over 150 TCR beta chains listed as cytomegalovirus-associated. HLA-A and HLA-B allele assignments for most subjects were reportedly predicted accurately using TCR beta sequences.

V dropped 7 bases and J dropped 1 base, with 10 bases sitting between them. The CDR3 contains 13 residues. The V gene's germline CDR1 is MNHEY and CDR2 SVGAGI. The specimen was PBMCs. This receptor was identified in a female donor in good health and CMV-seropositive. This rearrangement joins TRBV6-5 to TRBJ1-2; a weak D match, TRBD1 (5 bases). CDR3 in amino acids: CASTQGRNYGYTF. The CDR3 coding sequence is TGTGCCAGCACCCAGGGCCGTAACTATGGCTACACCTTC.